This T cell receptor beta chain was identified in a study of blood T cell repertoires in COVID-19. Study-wide background: Sites in the United States, Italy and Spain provided acute and convalescent COVID-19 samples.

This clone was detected many times. Trimming cost V 4 bases and J 4 bases; bases outside gene matches: 8. Germline values: CDR1 SGHRS, CDR2 YFSETQ. The CDR3 is 14 residues long. Original data processing: Amplification from reference gene primers served as the basis for estimated nucleated cell counts. Only in-frame clones appear in the TCRdb table, and some are missing; sequencing was by immunoSEQ multiplex PCR. V and J calls plus clone size are reproduced from that table; the DNA served to infer D and trimming. This sample has some 180,000 clones, with approximately 87% found just once. Sequencing used peripheral blood. This TCR derives from a man aged 65 to 79 with active or convalescent COVID-19. V usage is TRBV5-1 and J usage is TRBJ2-7; 7 positions agree with TRBD2. The CDR3: CASSTSGGGYEQYF. The CDR3 region has the DNA TGCGCCAGCAGCACCTCGGGGGGAGGATACGAGCAGTACTTC. The whole variable domain, filled in from reference TRBV5-1 and TRBJ2-7, reads KAGVTQTPRYLIKTRGQQVTLSCSPISGHRSVSWYQQTPGQGLQFLFEYFSETQRNKGNFPGRFSGRQFSNSRSEMNVSTLELGDSALYLCASSTSGGGYEQYFGPGTRLTVT.